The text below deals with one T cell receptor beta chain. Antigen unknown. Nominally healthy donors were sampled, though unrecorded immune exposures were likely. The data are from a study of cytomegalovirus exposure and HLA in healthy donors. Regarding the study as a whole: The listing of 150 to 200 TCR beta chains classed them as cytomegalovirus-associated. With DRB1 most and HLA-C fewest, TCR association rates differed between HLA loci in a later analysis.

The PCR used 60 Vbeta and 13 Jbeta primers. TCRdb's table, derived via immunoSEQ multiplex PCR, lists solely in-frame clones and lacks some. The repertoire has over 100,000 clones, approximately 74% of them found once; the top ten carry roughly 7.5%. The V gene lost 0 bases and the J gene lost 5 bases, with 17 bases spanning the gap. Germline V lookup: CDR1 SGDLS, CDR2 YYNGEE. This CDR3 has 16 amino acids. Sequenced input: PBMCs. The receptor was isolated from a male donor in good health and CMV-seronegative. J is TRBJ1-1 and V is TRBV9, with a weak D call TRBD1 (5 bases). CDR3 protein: CASSVGAGLQWTEAFF. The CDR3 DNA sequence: TGTGCCAGCAGCGTAGGGGCAGGGTTACAGTGGACTGAAGCTTTCTTT.